This note documents a single T cell receptor (beta chain) sequence. A much larger clone sits a single nucleotide away, making a read error possible. These data originate in a study of early T cells in non-severe SARS-CoV-2 infection. Researchers tagged individual cDNA molecules with unique molecular identifiers. TCRdb recomputed calls from the 5' RACE reads with MiXCR, one row per CDR3 protein. The sample lists around 80,000 distinct CDR3 sequences, around 15% occurring once. This TCR came from an adult who was a healthcare worker with PCR-confirmed SARS-CoV-2 infection or an uninfected control (not recorded which). Sequencing input: whole blood.

The CDR3 DNA sequence: TGTGCCAGCAGCTTCGGCGGGGGGCTAGCGGAGTACAATGAGCAGTACTTC. Translated, it gives CASSFGGGLAEYNEQYF. The V and J genes are TRBV5-6 and TRBJ2-1; 8 bases fit TRBD2. TRBJ2-7 matches the DNA end more closely, so the J call is doubtful. Germline V gene sequence: CDR1 SGHDT, CDR2 YYEEEE. The CDR3 totals 17 residues.